The rows below give T cell receptor beta chains drawn from one sample of a study of T cells in Graves' hyperthyroidism and ophthalmopathy. In TCRdb, the multiplex PCR reads were re-called with MiXCR into one record per CDR3 protein. Among approximately 330,000 distinct CDR3 sequences, 21% were seen once, and the ten largest hold about 50%. Sequenced: blood. These receptors were taken from a woman aged 50 to 65 with Graves' hyperthyroidism. The CDR3 runs from the conserved cysteine through the conserved F or W. The D gene is left open where the match is weak. Expanded clones are given a class, and other clones once, few, many or no size at all.

j_call v_call d_call clone_size cdr3_nt cdr3_aa
TRBJ2-1 TRBV20-1 TRBD2 many TGCAGTGCTAGAGATCTAGCGGGGTACAATGAGCAGTTCTTC CSARDLAGYNEQFF
TRBJ2-3 TRBV20-1 TRBD1 many TGCAGTGCTAGTTACGCGGGACAGGGCACAGATACGCAGTATTTT CSASYAGQGTDTQYF
TRBJ1-5 TRBV19 . . TGTGCCAGTATGAAGCTGACAGGTCCGAGCGGCAATCAGCCCCAGCATTTT CASMKLTGPSGNQPQHF
TRBJ1-2 TRBV20-1 . few TGCAGTGCTAGACAGACTAACTATGGCTACACCTTC CSARQTNYGYTF
TRBJ2-7 TRBV28 . . TGTGCCAGCAGTTTTAGCAGGGTTTCCTACGAGCAGTACTTC CASSFSRVSYEQYF
TRBJ2-5 TRBV7-8 . many TGTGCCAGCAGCTTAGCTCGGACCCACGGGGAGACCCAGTACTTC CASSLARTHGETQYF
TRBJ1-5 TRBV7-8 . many TGTGCCAGCAGCCAACTAAGGGCCGGGGCCCTAAGAGGAAATCAGCCCCAGCATTTT CASSQLRAGALRGNQPQHF
TRBJ2-5 TRBV30 . many TGTGCCTGGAAAGGTAACGGCCGCGGCCAAGAGACCCAGTACTTC CAWKGNGRGQETQYF
TRBJ2-5 TRBV6-1 . few TGTGCCAGCAGAAGAGAACGCCTGATGAAGGAGACCCAGTACTTC CASRRERLMKETQYF
TRBJ2-5 TRBV11-2 . many TGTGCCAGCAGCTTACGTCCAGCCGGGCGAGAGACCCAGTACTTC CASSLRPAGRETQYF
TRBJ2-3 TRBV7-6 . many TGTGCCAGCAGCCCCTATAGGGAAACGATAGGCACAGATACGCAGTATTTT CASSPYRETIGTDTQYF
TRBJ1-2 TRBV29-1 . . TGCAGCGTCGCAGAATATGGCTACACCTTC CSVAEYGYTF
TRBJ1-4 TRBV7-8 . many TGTGCCAGCAGCTTAGCTAGTGAAAAACTGTTTTTT CASSLASEKLFF
TRBJ2-3 TRBV20-1 TRBD2 many TGCAGTGCTAGAGTAGCGGGGGGGCAAACAGATACGCAGTATTTT CSARVAGGQTDTQYF